The 23 T cell receptor beta chains below were found in one sample sequenced in a study of blood T cell repertoires in COVID-19. TCRdb's table, derived via immunoSEQ multiplex PCR, lists solely in-frame clones and lacks some. Among fewer than 35,000 clones listed, 85% to 90% were seen once. Sample: peripheral blood. The receptors here all came from a man in his 60s with active COVID-19.

The V gene is TRBV11-2, the J gene TRBJ1-1; 11 nucleotides match TRBD1. The V segment lost 5 bases and the J segment 0 bases; nucleotides outside the gene matches: 5. The CDR3 has 16 amino acids. Germline V lookup: CDR1 SGHAT, CDR2 FQNNGV. CDR3: CASSEEGQGVNTEAFF. The CDR3 nucleotides read TGTGCCAGCAGCGAAGAGGGACAGGGGGTGAACACTGAAGCTTTCTTT.

The rearrangement joins TRBV16 to TRBJ2-5, with D perhaps TRBD1 (6 bases). The CDR3 is 12 amino acids. Deletions cut 9 bases from V and 3 bases from J, with 11 bases between. The germline V gene has CDR1 KGHSY and CDR2 FQNENV. CDR3 bases: TGTGCCAGTTACAGGGTAGAAGAGACCCAGTACTTC. Translated: CASYRVEETQYF.

The CDR3 loop is CASSFHRERYGYTF. CDR3 sequence (DNA): TGTGCCAGCAGTTTCCACAGGGAGCGGTATGGCTACACCTTC. The rearrangement joins TRBV27 to TRBJ1-2; TRBD1 is a possible D gene (6 bases). Per the germline V gene, CDR1 is MNHEY and CDR2 is SMNVEV (reference sequence). CDR3 length: 14 amino acids. V lost 3 bases to trimming and J lost 5 bases, with 13 bases between them.

The chain couples TRBV25-1 to TRBJ2-7; 8 bases align to TRBD2. This CDR3 has 15 amino acids. With 3 bases clipped from V and 2 bases from J, the junction kept 6 bases outside the gene matches. CDR1 and CDR2 from the germline V gene are MGHDK and SYGVNS. The CDR3: CASSDPRGAAYEQYF. In nucleotides, the CDR3 is TGTGCCAGCAGTGACCCGCGGGGGGCAGCCTACGAGCAGTACTTC.

This rearrangement joins TRBV11-2 to TRBJ1-1; D unclear. CDR1 is SGHAT, CDR2 FQNNGV, per germline. Trimming took off 5 bases at V and 0 bases at J, with 16 bases between the two ends. There are 16 residues in the CDR3. The CDR3 nucleotides read TGTGCCAGCAGCCATCTTGCCGCAGATATGAACACTGAAGCTTTCTTT. This gives the protein CASSHLAADMNTEAFF.

This clone was observed once. V is TRBV21-1 and J is TRBJ1-2; the table names TRBD1, a call not compared with the DNA. TRBV21-1 is deemed a pseudogene. This CDR3 is built from 18 residues. CDR3 loop: CASSVGGGDREFLYGYTF. CDR3 in DNA: TGTGCCAGCAGCGTAGGAGGGGGGGACAGGGAGTTTCTCTATGGCTACACCTTC.

The chain couples TRBV19 to TRBJ1-5; the D gene is possibly TRBD1 (5 bases). Trimming shortened V by 4 bases and J by 5 bases, and 12 bases separated the two germline ends. Germline V gene lookup returns CDR1 LNHDA and CDR2 SQIVND (reference sequence). The CDR3 spans 14 residues. The CDR3 region is CASSTQGFHQPQHF. The DNA for the CDR3 is TGTGCCAGTAGTACCCAGGGATTTCATCAGCCCCAGCATTTT.

This chain links TRBV18 with TRBJ1-1, with D possibly being TRBD1 (6 bases). Trimming pared 3 bases from V and 1 base from J, leaving 18 bases between. This CDR3 has 17 amino acids. Germline V CDR1 and CDR2: KGHSH, LQKENI. In nucleotides, the CDR3 is TGTGCCAGCTCACCCACGCGGGGGTCCAGGGGGAACACTGAAGCTTTCTTT. Protein: CASSPTRGSRGNTEAFF.

This clone was seen just once. This chain links TRBV6-5 with TRBJ1-1; 9 nucleotides align to TRBD1. Germline CDR1 is MNHEY and CDR2 is SVGAGI. This CDR3 is built from 14 residues. Trimming removed 6 bases from V and 5 bases from J; junction bases left unmatched: 7. CDR3 sequence reads: CASRRTGEGTEAFF. CDR3 nucleotide sequence: TGTGCCAGCAGACGGACAGGGGAAGGGACTGAAGCTTTCTTT.

The V and J genes are TRBV27 and TRBJ1-6; 8 bases are a match to TRBD1. The CDR3 length is 15 residues. The ends lost 6 bases at V and 2 bases at J; junction bases unmatched: 3. CDR1 and CDR2 (germline): MNHEY, SMNVEV (reference sequence). CDR3 in DNA: TGTGCCAGCAGCCCAGGGGGCCCCTATAATTCACCCCTCCACTTT. Translation: CASSPGGPYNSPLHF.

J is TRBJ2-7 and V is TRBV5-1, with D unclear. Trimming took 4 bases from V and 2 from J, leaving 13 bases between them. Germline-derived CDR1 and CDR2 are SGHRS and YFSETQ. The length of the CDR3 is 14 residues. The CDR3 coding sequence is TGCGCCAGCAGCCCCAAGATTCCAGCCTACGAGCAGTACTTC. It encodes CASSPKIPAYEQYF. Full variable domain (outside the CDR3, taken from reference TRBV5-1 and TRBJ2-7): KAGVTQTPRYLIKTRGQQVTLSCSPISGHRSVSWYQQTPGQGLQFLFEYFSETQRNKGNFPGRFSGRQFSNSRSEMNVSTLELGDSALYLCASSPKIPAYEQYFGPGTRLTVT.

The chain links TRBV6-1 to TRBJ1-5; 8 bases fit TRBD1. Germline V CDR1 and CDR2: MNHNS, SASEGT. V lost 6 bases, J lost 5 bases, and 0 bases stayed unmatched. The CDR3 covers 12 residues. Written as DNA, the CDR3 is TGTGCCAGCAGGACAGGGGATCAGCCCCAGCATTTT. Amino acid sequence: CASRTGDQPQHF.

The chain couples TRBV27 to TRBJ2-1; weak D call: TRBD2 (5 bases). The germline V gene encodes CDR1 MNHEY and CDR2 SMNVEV (reference sequence). V was shortened by 4 bases and J by 7 bases, with 17 bases between the two germline ends. CDR3 size: 15 residues. The CDR3 here is CASSYLERSGNEQFF. DNA of the CDR3: TGTGCCAGCAGTTACCTCGAGCGAAGCGGTAATGAGCAGTTCTTC.

The gene calls are TRBV19 and TRBJ1-2; 11 nucleotides line up with TRBD1. The V segment lost 3 bases and the J segment 5 bases; nucleotides outside the gene matches: 5. This CDR3 is 15 amino acids long. CDR1 is LNHDA and CDR2 is SQIVND in the germline V gene (reference sequence). This chain's CDR3 is CASSIAGTGGYGYTF. The CDR3 nucleotides read TGTGCCAGTAGTATCGCAGGGACAGGGGGTTATGGCTACACCTTC.

The rearrangement joins TRBV29-1 to TRBJ1-4; no clear D. Deletions cut 3 bases from V and 8 bases from J, with 10 bases between. The CDR3 runs to 12 residues. CDR1 and CDR2 from the germline V gene are SQVTM and ANQGSEA. The CDR3 here is CSVDGGQEKLFF. In DNA, the CDR3 is TGCAGCGTTGACGGAGGGCAGGAAAAACTGTTTTTT. The full variable domain, rest sourced from reference TRBV29-1 and TRBJ1-4, is SAVISQKPSRDICQRGTSLTIQCQVDSQVTMMFWYRQQPGQSLTLIATANQGSEATYESGFVIDKFPISRPNLTFSTLTVSNMSPEDSSIYLCSVDGGQEKLFFGSGTQLSVL.

This chain joins TRBV23-1 and TRBJ1-2; a possible D gene is TRBD1 (5 bases). TRBV23-1 is an ORF, with its function uncertain. V shed 0 bases and J shed 5 bases, with 16 bases lying between them. The CDR3 loop spans 16 amino acids. The CDR3 sequence: CASSQSQEGRGYGYTF. CDR3 nucleotides: TGCGCCAGCAGTCAATCGCAGGAGGGGCGTGGGTATGGCTACACCTTC.

The genes are TRBV6-2 or TRBV6-3 and TRBJ1-2; D is undetermined. Trimming pared 5 bases from V and 1 base from J, leaving 11 bases between. Germline V gene lookup returns CDR1 MNHEY and CDR2 SVGEGT. This CDR3 has 14 amino acids. The CDR3 DNA sequence: TGTGCCAGCAGTGCCCTGGGCGATAACTATGGCTACACCTTC. This sequence encodes CASSALGDNYGYTF.

The chain recombines TRBV5-8 with TRBJ1-6, with D perhaps matching TRBD1 (5 bases). CDR1 and CDR2 from the germline V gene are SGHTS and YDEGEE. This CDR3 is 12 amino acids long. Trimming took off 4 bases at V and 14 bases at J, with 13 bases between the two ends. CDR3 in amino acids: CASSPGQGTLHF. The CDR3, as DNA: TGTGCCAGCAGCCCGGGTCAGGGAACCCTCCACTTT. Drawing the rest from reference TRBV5-8 and TRBJ1-6, the complete variable domain is EAGVTQSPTHLIKTRGQQATLRCSPISGHTSVYWYQQALGLGLQFLLWYDEGEERNRGNFPPRFSGRQFPNYSSELNVNALELEDSALYLCASSPGQGTLHFGNGTRLTVT.

This clone was found once. The chain joins TRBV7-9 to TRBJ1-2; 11 bases agree with TRBD1. With V trimmed by 5 bases and J by 4 bases, 6 bases remained unmatched. The CDR3 consists of 15 residues. The germline V gene has CDR1 SEHNR and CDR2 FQNEAQ (reference sequence). The CDR3: CASSADRGPGYGYTF. The CDR3 DNA follows: TGTGCCAGCAGCGCGGACAGGGGGCCCGGCTATGGCTACACCTTC.

This clone was observed once. V usage is TRBV19 and J usage is TRBJ2-7; 10 bases fit TRBD1. This CDR3 contains 14 residues. V shed 6 bases, J shed 2 bases, and the junction held 4 bases outside the gene matches. The germline CDR1 and CDR2 sequences are LNHDA and SQIVND (reference sequence). CDR3 protein: CASRTGTGAYEQYF. In DNA form, the CDR3 reads TGTGCCAGTAGGACCGGGACAGGGGCCTACGAGCAGTACTTC.

The CDR3 here is CARAKPQGASSYEQYF. CDR3 in DNA: TGTGCCAGGGCTAAGCCTCAGGGGGCGAGCTCCTACGAGCAGTACTTC. The chain carries TRBV2 and TRBJ2-7; 8 bases are a match to TRBD1. The CDR3 contains 16 residues. Germline V gene sequence: CDR1 SNHLY, CDR2 FYNNEI. V lost 9 bases and J lost 0; bases outside the gene matches: 13.

CDR3 in amino acids: CASSQDTGYNGYTF. In nucleotides, the CDR3 is TGTGCCAGCAGCCAAGACACAGGGTATAATGGCTACACCTTC. The chain combines TRBV3-1 (or the pseudogene TRBV3-2) with TRBJ1-2; a weak D match, TRBD1 (6 bases). The CDR3 extends over 14 amino acids. V lost 0 bases, J lost 6 bases, and 11 bases lay in between. Germline CDR1 reads LGHDT; CDR2 reads YNNKEL (reference sequence).

The V and J genes are TRBV7-2 and TRBJ2-1; TRBD2 agrees at 12 bases. Germline CDR1 SGHTA, CDR2 FQGNSA. This CDR3 region has 16 residues. The V and J ends lost 5 bases and 3 bases, in that order; junction bases with no gene match: 5. This CDR3 is CASSQLAGGNYNEQFF. For the CDR3, the DNA is TGTGCCAGCAGCCAACTAGCGGGGGGAAACTACAATGAGCAGTTCTTC.